This T cell receptor beta chain is from a study of blood T cell repertoires in COVID-19. The overall study: Acute-phase and convalescent COVID-19 samples originated in the United States, Italy and Spain. PBMCs, B-cell-depleted T cells, or T cells provided the cDNA or gDNA that made up the material.

This clone was seen only once. In the original analysis: Reference gene primer amplification yielded estimated nucleated cell counts. TCRdb keeps only in-frame clones here, not all; method: immunoSEQ multiplex PCR. V and J calls and clone size are given by that table; D and trimming were obtained from the DNA. There are around 140,000 clones in the sample; about 89% occur only once, and approximately 4.3% lies in the top ten. Germline CDR1 reads SGHRS; CDR2 reads YFSETQ. The CDR3 consists of 16 residues. The J segment lost 7 bases and the V segment lost 4 bases, leaving 9 bases of the junction unmatched.

The chain couples TRBV5-1 to TRBJ1-6; 9 nucleotides match TRBD1. The clonotype comes from a man in his sixties with COVID-19, enrolled during active disease. The sample comprised peripheral blood. The CDR3 coding sequence is TGCGCCAGCAGCCTAAACGGACAGGGGAAAAATTCACCCCTCCACTTT. This codes for CASSLNGQGKNSPLHF.